This record covers a single T cell receptor beta chain. Germline V CDR1 and CDR2: SEHNR, FQNEAQ (reference sequence). The CDR3 totals 15 residues. J gave up 1 base and V 5 bases, and 7 bases lay outside the gene matches. The source of the sample is a study of blood T cell repertoires in COVID-19. For the study at large: The United States, Italy and Spain were the sources of the acute and convalescent COVID-19 samples. In each case, the material was cDNA or gDNA derived from T cells, B-cell-depleted T cells, or PBMCs.

Clones were sequenced by immunoSEQ multiplex PCR, and TCRdb holds only the in-frame ones, with some missing. The sample includes over 250,000 clones, around nine tenths of them seen just once. Seattle's enrolled individuals joined amid active infection and were then monitored longitudinally. The receptor was derived from a woman in her 70s with COVID-19, enrolled during active disease. This rearrangement joins TRBV7-9 to TRBJ1-1; 7 bases are shared with TRBD1. The sequenced sample consisted of peripheral blood. CDR3 nucleotide sequence: TGTGCCAGCAGCCTGAGACAGGGATGGAACACTGAAGCTTTCTTT. Residues: CASSLRQGWNTEAFF. The full variable domain, rest sourced from reference TRBV7-9 and TRBJ1-1, is DTGVSQNPRHKITKRGQNVTFRCDPISEHNRLYWYRQTLGQGPEFLTYFQNEAQLEKSRLLSDRFSAERPKGSFSTLEIQRTEQGDSAMYLCASSLRQGWNTEAFFGQGTRLTVV.